This TCR beta chain was obtained from a study of T cells in Graves' hyperthyroidism and ophthalmopathy. Study-wide points: Blood also contained most expanded thyroid clonotypes above 0.001.

Uncontrolled infection, other autoimmune disease, pregnancy or lactation disqualified patients from enrolment. This clonotype was seen at least ten times. Its antigen is as yet unknown. RNA transcripts were the template for amplifying TCR beta CDR3 regions. Initially, a first-round RT-PCR of the TCR CDR3 employed the HTBI primer set. MiXCR was run by TCRdb on the multiplex PCR reads, yielding one entry per CDR3 protein. The top ten hold 16% of the sample, which has 730,000 or so distinct CDR3 sequences, roughly a sixth seen once. The CDR3 covers 16 residues. Trimming removed 0 bases at V and 2 bases at J, with 11 bases between. Per the germline V gene, CDR1 is SGHAT and CDR2 is FQNNGV.

Sequenced: blood. This chain links TRBV11-2 with TRBJ1-3; D uncertain. The TCR sequence derives from a woman between 50 and 59 years old with Graves' hyperthyroidism that later progressed to Graves' ophthalmopathy. CDR3 nucleotide sequence: TGTGCCAGCAGCTTAGATCTGGCGGCAACTGGAAACACCATATATTTT. Translated, it gives CASSLDLAATGNTIYF.